The rows below give T cell receptor beta chains drawn from one sample of a study of cytomegalovirus exposure and HLA in healthy donors. Assay used: immunoSEQ multiplex PCR; TCRdb lists only in-frame clones, some missing. The table includes 130,000 or so clones, under 85% detected once. Source material: PBMCs. The receptors come from a male donor in good health and CMV-seropositive. Both conserved end residues are part of each CDR3. The D gene is left open where the match is weak. The size of a clone is reported for some rows only, either as once, few or many, or as a class for expanded clones.

size: .; J: TRBJ2-2; D: .; V: TRBV6-1; DNA: TGTGCCAGCAGTGAACAGAAGAACACCGGGGAGCTGTTTTTT; CDR3: CASSEQKNTGELFF
size: .; J: TRBJ2-7; D: .; V: TRBV29-1; DNA: TGCAGCGTTGGTCCCAATGCCTACGAGCAGTACTTC; CDR3: CSVGPNAYEQYF
size: few; J: TRBJ2-1; D: .; V: TRBV6-1; DNA: TGTGCCAGCAGTGAAGTAGGCGGCAGACTAATCTACAATGAGCAGTTCTTC; CDR3: CASSEVGGRLIYNEQFF
size: .; J: TRBJ1-5; D: .; V: TRBV28; DNA: TGTGCCAGCAGTTTGGGAGGGCATAGCAATCAGCCCCAGCATTTT; CDR3: CASSLGGHSNQPQHF
size: few; J: TRBJ2-7; D: TRBD1; V: TRBV28; DNA: TGTGCCAGCAGTTATACGGGACAGGCATCCGAGCAGTACTTC; CDR3: CASSYTGQASEQYF
size: once; J: TRBJ2-3; D: .; V: TRBV5-1; DNA: TGCGCCAGCAGCTTGGGGGGGGTGCGCACAGATACGCAGTATTTT; CDR3: CASSLGGVRTDTQYF
size: .; J: TRBJ2-7; D: TRBD2; V: TRBV30; DNA: TGTGCCTGGTCAGGCCCGACTAGCGGGAGCTACGAGCAGTACTTC; CDR3: CAWSGPTSGSYEQYF
size: .; J: TRBJ1-1; D: .; V: TRBV6-5; DNA: TGTGCCAGCAGTCAACAGGGTAGGGACACTGAAGCTTTCTTT; CDR3: CASSQQGRDTEAFF
size: .; J: TRBJ2-3; D: TRBD2; V: TRBV9; DNA: TGTGCCAGCAGCGCCTTAGCGGGGGCAACAGATACGCAGTATTTT; CDR3: CASSALAGATDTQYF
size: .; J: TRBJ1-5; D: TRBD1; V: TRBV10-3; DNA: TGTGCCATCAGTGACCGGGACAGGGGGTTAGATCAGCCCCAGCATTTT; CDR3: CAISDRDRGLDQPQHF
size: .; J: TRBJ1-1; D: .; V: TRBV6-5; DNA: TGTGCCAGCAGTTACTGGATCGCGGGCGGGAACACTGAAGCTTTCTTT; CDR3: CASSYWIAGGNTEAFF
size: .; J: TRBJ1-2; D: .; V: TRBV27; DNA: TGTGCCAGCAGTTTTTTTCAGGGGCATGGCTACACCTTC; CDR3: CASSFFQGHGYTF
size: few; J: TRBJ1-2; D: TRBD1; V: TRBV6-1; DNA: TGTGCCAGCAGTGTTACCGGGACAGACTATGGCTACACCTTC; CDR3: CASSVTGTDYGYTF
size: .; J: TRBJ2-5; D: TRBD2; V: TRBV28; DNA: TGTGCCAGCAGTTTAGCGGGGGGAGGCTATACGACCCAGTACTTC; CDR3: CASSLAGGGYTTQYF
size: .; J: TRBJ2-3; D: TRBD1; V: TRBV28; DNA: TGTGCCAGCAGCCGAACAGGGGTGTGGGGGAAAGATACGCAGTATTTT; CDR3: CASSRTGVWGKDTQYF
size: .; J: TRBJ2-7; D: TRBD1; V: TRBV5-1; DNA: TGCGCCAGCAGCTTAGATCCGGGACAGGGGCGCGAGCAGTACTTC; CDR3: CASSLDPGQGREQYF
size: once; J: TRBJ2-5; D: .; V: TRBV29-1; DNA: TGCAGCCTTAAGCAGAGGTTCCAAGAGACCCAGTACTTC; CDR3: CSLKQRFQETQYF
size: .; J: TRBJ2-1; D: TRBD2; V: TRBV5-1; DNA: TGCGCCAGCAGCTTGGTGGGACTAGGCTACAATGAGCAGTTCTTC; CDR3: CASSLVGLGYNEQFF
size: .; J: TRBJ2-7; D: .; V: TRBV9; DNA: TGTGCCAGCAGCCCAGGGGCGGACTCCTACGAGCAGTACTTC; CDR3: CASSPGADSYEQYF
size: .; J: TRBJ1-2; D: .; V: TRBV27; DNA: TGTGCCAGCAGTTTAGTCCACGGGGGAGGAGGCTACACCTTC; CDR3: CASSLVHGGGGYTF
size: .; J: TRBJ2-2; D: TRBD2; V: TRBV19; DNA: TGTGCCAGTAGGCCGACGGGACTAGCGGGAGGGCCCACCGGGGAGCTGTTTTTT; CDR3: CASRPTGLAGGPTGELFF
size: .; J: TRBJ1-1; D: .; V: TRBV18; DNA: TGTGCCAGCTCACCGGCTCCAATGAACACTGAAGCTTTCTTT; CDR3: CASSPAPMNTEAFF
size: .; J: TRBJ1-5; D: TRBD1; V: TRBV2; DNA: TGTGCCAGCAGTCCCCAGGGGGCGCCGGCAGGGGATCAGCCCCAGCATTTT; CDR3: CASSPQGAPAGDQPQHF
size: .; J: TRBJ2-4; D: .; V: TRBV28; DNA: TGTGCCAGCAGCCCCGCTGGGGCTCGAGCCAAAAACATTCAGTACTTC; CDR3: CASSPAGARAKNIQYF
size: .; J: TRBJ1-2; D: TRBD1; V: TRBV10-3; DNA: TGTGCCATCGATCTTGGGACAGGGTTCGGCTACACCTTC; CDR3: CAIDLGTGFGYTF
size: few; J: TRBJ2-6; D: TRBD1; V: TRBV7-2; DNA: TGTGCCAGCAGCCCCGGGACAGGGGCTGGGGCCAACGTCCTGACTTTC; CDR3: CASSPGTGAGANVLTF
size: .; J: TRBJ1-2; D: TRBD1; V: TRBV28; DNA: TGTGCCAGCGGGGGACAGGGGGCGCAGAACTATGGCTACACCTTC; CDR3: CASGGQGAQNYGYTF
size: .; J: TRBJ2-2; D: TRBD1; V: TRBV5-6; DNA: TGTGCCAGCAGCGCTGGGACAGGGGGAGGCACCGGGGAGCTGTTTTTT; CDR3: CASSAGTGGGTGELFF
size: few; J: TRBJ1-6; D: TRBD1; V: TRBV5-1; DNA: TGCGCCAGCAGCCCGGGACAGGGAAGTTCACCCCTCCACTTT; CDR3: CASSPGQGSSPLHF
size: once; J: TRBJ2-7; D: TRBD1; V: TRBV7-6; DNA: TGTGCCAGCAGCTTAGACGGGACAGTAACCTACGAGCAGTACTTC; CDR3: CASSLDGTVTYEQYF
size: few; J: TRBJ2-7; D: TRBD1; V: TRBV28; DNA: TGTGCCAGCATCTTGGACAGGGACTACGAGCAGTACTTC; CDR3: CASILDRDYEQYF
size: .; J: TRBJ2-4; D: .; V: TRBV27; DNA: TGTGCCAGCCATCATCGGCTACAGCAGTGGCCGGCCAAAAACAGTCAGTACTTC; CDR3: CASHHRLQQWPAKNSQYF
size: few; J: TRBJ2-7; D: .; V: TRBV2; DNA: TGTGCCAGCAGTTCGACGGAGACCTACGAGCAGTACTTC; CDR3: CASSSTETYEQYF
size: few; J: TRBJ2-7; D: .; V: TRBV6-5; DNA: TGTGCCAGCAGTTACTGGGACAACCCTTACGAGCAGTACTTC; CDR3: CASSYWDNPYEQYF
size: .; J: TRBJ2-5; D: .; V: TRBV7-7; DNA: TGTGCCAGCAGCCCCGCGCTCCAAGAGACCCAGTACTTC; CDR3: CASSPALQETQYF
size: .; J: TRBJ1-2; D: TRBD1; V: TRBV2; DNA: TGTGCCAGCAGTGTGGACAGGGGAAGGGGTGGTGGTGGCTACACCTTC; CDR3: CASSVDRGRGGGGYTF
size: .; J: TRBJ1-2; D: .; V: TRBV28; DNA: TGTGCCAGCAGTTCTCCCTTGGAGGTCAGTCGGGACTATGGCTACACCTTC; CDR3: CASSSPLEVSRDYGYTF
size: few; J: TRBJ2-7; D: .; V: TRBV4-1; DNA: TGCGCCAGCAGCCAAGAATCTCCCCCCGAGCAGTACTTC; CDR3: CASSQESPPEQYF
size: .; J: TRBJ2-7; D: .; V: TRBV27; DNA: TGTGCCACAAAGCGGGTAGGCTCCTACGAGCAGTACTTC; CDR3: CATKRVGSYEQYF
size: .; J: TRBJ1-1; D: .; V: TRBV6-5; DNA: TGTGCCAGCAGTTACGTCGGAGGGAACACTGAAGCTTTCTTT; CDR3: CASSYVGGNTEAFF
size: .; J: TRBJ2-7; D: TRBD2; V: TRBV9; DNA: TGTGCCAGCAGCGCCTTCGGAGCGGGAGGCGGCGAGCAGTACTTC; CDR3: CASSAFGAGGGEQYF
size: few; J: TRBJ1-3; D: .; V: TRBV7-2; DNA: TGTGCCAGCAGCTTAGAAGCAGGCCTCTCTGGAAACACCATATATTTT; CDR3: CASSLEAGLSGNTIYF
size: .; J: TRBJ2-1; D: TRBD1; V: TRBV5-4; DNA: TGTGCCAGCAGCTTTGGGACAGGGGATGAGCAGTTCTTC; CDR3: CASSFGTGDEQFF
size: once; J: TRBJ2-4; D: .; V: TRBV27; DNA: TGTGCCAGCAGTGGTTTCTCTGGTCCGGGAAACATTCAGTACTTC; CDR3: CASSGFSGPGNIQYF
size: .; J: TRBJ1-1; D: .; V: TRBV5-1; DNA: TGCGCCAGCAGCCCCACGAGTGGGAGTAACACTGAAGCTTTCTTT; CDR3: CASSPTSGSNTEAFF
size: .; J: TRBJ2-7; D: TRBD1; V: TRBV27; DNA: TGTGCCAGTACCCACCGGACAGGGTTCGAGCAGTACTTC; CDR3: CASTHRTGFEQYF
size: .; J: TRBJ1-1; D: TRBD1; V: TRBV7-8; DNA: TGTGCCAGCAGCCTAGACAGGGGTGGTGAAGCTTTCTTT; CDR3: CASSLDRGGEAFF
size: .; J: TRBJ1-5; D: TRBD1; V: TRBV5-1; DNA: TGCGCCAGCAGCGCAGGGGGCATTAATCAGCCCCAGCATTTT; CDR3: CASSAGGINQPQHF
size: few; J: TRBJ2-5; D: TRBD1; V: TRBV2; DNA: TGTGCCAGCAGTGGCCGGGACAGGCAAGAGACCCAGTACTTC; CDR3: CASSGRDRQETQYF
size: .; J: TRBJ2-7; D: .; V: TRBV28; DNA: TGTGCCAGCAGTTCACTAAGGGTTCGCCTTACGACAGGGACTGCCGAGCAGTACTTC; CDR3: CASSSLRVRLTTGTAEQYF
size: .; J: TRBJ2-5; D: TRBD2; V: TRBV2; DNA: TGTGCCAGCAGTCCGGGACTAGCGGGGGGGAGGCAAGAGACCCAGTACTTC; CDR3: CASSPGLAGGRQETQYF
size: .; J: TRBJ2-7; D: TRBD1; V: TRBV25-1; DNA: TGTGCCAGCAGTGGGACAGGGGACTACGAGCAGTACTTC; CDR3: CASSGTGDYEQYF
size: .; J: TRBJ2-3; D: .; V: TRBV11-3; DNA: TGTGCCAGCAGCCGAGGGGAGGTAGATACGCAGTATTTT; CDR3: CASSRGEVDTQYF
size: few; J: TRBJ2-1; D: .; V: TRBV2; DNA: TGTGCCAGCGGGGGTACGGGAGAAATATACAATGAGCAGTTCTTC; CDR3: CASGGTGEIYNEQFF
size: .; J: TRBJ2-1; D: .; V: TRBV6-5; DNA: TGTGCCAGCACGGAGGGGGGGTCCTCCTACAATGAGCAGTTCTTC; CDR3: CASTEGGSSYNEQFF
size: .; J: TRBJ2-2; D: .; V: TRBV6-4; DNA: TGTGCCAGCAGTGGGGACTACACCGGGGAGCTGTTTTTT; CDR3: CASSGDYTGELFF
size: .; J: TRBJ2-6; D: TRBD1; V: TRBV5-1; DNA: TGCGCCAGCAGCAGGACAGGGACGAGCTCTGGGGCCAACGTCCTGACTTTC; CDR3: CASSRTGTSSGANVLTF